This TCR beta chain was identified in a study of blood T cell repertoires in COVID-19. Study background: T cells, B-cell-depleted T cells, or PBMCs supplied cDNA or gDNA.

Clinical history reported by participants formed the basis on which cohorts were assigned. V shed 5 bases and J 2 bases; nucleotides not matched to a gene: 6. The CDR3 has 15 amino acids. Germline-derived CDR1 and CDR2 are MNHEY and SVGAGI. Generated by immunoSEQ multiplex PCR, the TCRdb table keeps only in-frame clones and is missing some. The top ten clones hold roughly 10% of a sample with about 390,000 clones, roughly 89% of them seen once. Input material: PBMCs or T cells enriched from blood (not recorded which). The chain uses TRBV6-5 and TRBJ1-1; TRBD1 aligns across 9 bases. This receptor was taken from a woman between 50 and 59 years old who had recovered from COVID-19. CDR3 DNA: TGTGCCAGCAGTCGAGGGACAGGGCGAAACACTGAAGCTTTCTTT. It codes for CASSRGTGRNTEAFF.